Shown below are 19 T cell receptor beta chains from a single sample sequenced in a study of blood T cell repertoires in COVID-19. Some clones are missing from TCRdb's copy, which holds only in-frame ones; the method was immunoSEQ multiplex PCR. This table holds fewer than 200,000 clones, about 85% found once. What was sequenced was peripheral blood. Receptors were obtained from a man in his 60s who had recovered from COVID-19.

The rearrangement links TRBV11-2 to TRBJ2-7; 8 bases match TRBD1. The J segment lost 2 bases and the V segment lost 0 bases, leaving 0 bases of the junction unmatched. Germline lookup yields CDR1 SGHAT and CDR2 FQNNGV. This CDR3 is built from 14 residues. CDR3 protein: CASSLDRGPYEQYF. CDR3 DNA sequence: TGTGCCAGCAGCTTAGACAGGGGGCCCTACGAGCAGTACTTC.

V usage is TRBV6-6 and J usage is TRBJ2-7; 11 bases match TRBD2. The ends lost 6 bases at V and 3 bases at J; junction bases unmatched: 4. Germline V gene lookup returns CDR1 MNHNY and CDR2 SVGAGI (reference sequence). This CDR3 is built from 14 residues. The CDR3 nucleotides read TGTGCCAGCAGCCCCGGGACTAGCGGCTACGAGCAGTACTTC. Translated, it gives CASSPGTSGYEQYF.

The chain carries TRBV7-2 and TRBJ1-5; D might be TRBD1 (6 bases). Per germline, CDR1 SGHTA and CDR2 FQGNSA. The CDR3 is made up of 15 amino acids. Trimming removed 5 bases from V and 6 bases from J, with 17 bases in between. For the CDR3, the DNA is TGTGCCAGCAGCCACGACACCAGCAGGGGTCAGCCCCAGCATTTT. Translated, it gives CASSHDTSRGQPQHF. The whole variable domain, filled in from reference TRBV7-2 and TRBJ1-5, reads GAGVSQSPSNKVTEKGKDVELRCDPISGHTALYWYRQSLGQGLEFLIYFQGNSAPDKSGLPSDRFSAERTGGSVSTLTIQRTQQEDSAVYLCASSHDTSRGQPQHFGDGTRLSIL.

The J gene is TRBJ2-7, the V gene TRBV7-4, with 10 bases that match TRBD1. Germline V gene data show CDR1 as SGHVT and CDR2 as SQSDAQ. The V and J ends lost 4 bases and 5 bases, in that order; junction bases with no gene match: 5. The CDR3 totals 14 residues. The CDR3 nucleotides are TGTGCCAGCAGCTCGGACAGGGGGTTCGACGAGCAGTACTTC. Amino acid sequence: CASSSDRGFDEQYF.

This clone was seen just once. The rearrangement links TRBV19 to TRBJ1-2; maybe TRBD1 (6 bases). Germline lookup yields CDR1 LNHDA and CDR2 SQIVND (reference sequence). The CDR3 is 12 residues long. Trimming stripped 6 bases from V and 5 bases from J, with 10 bases between. CDR3 sequence: CASSPTGYGYTF. CDR3 nucleotide sequence: TGTGCCAGTAGCCCGACAGGTTATGGCTACACCTTC. Full variable domain (missing parts from reference TRBV19 and TRBJ1-2): DGGITQSPKYLFRKEGQNVTLSCEQNLNHDAMYWYRQDPGQGLRLIYYSQIVNDFQKGDIAEGYSVSREKKESFPLTVTSAQKNPTAFYLCASSPTGYGYTFGSGTRLTVV.

This clone has only one observation. This rearrangement joins TRBV6-2 or TRBV6-3 to TRBJ1-4; TRBD1 aligns across 7 bases. Germline V gives CDR1 MNHEY, CDR2 SVGEGT. Germline trimming cut 5 bases from V and 8 bases from J; bases unmatched to any gene: 8. The CDR3 spans 14 residues. The CDR3 is CASSAGTVTEKLFF. CDR3 sequence (DNA): TGTGCCAGCAGTGCTGGGACAGTGACCGAAAAACTGTTTTTT.

The gene calls are TRBV9 and TRBJ1-1; TRBD1 matches 7 bases. Germline V gives CDR1 SGDLS, CDR2 YYNGEE. V lost 2 bases, J lost 10 bases, and 8 bases stayed unmatched. The CDR3 runs 13 residues. CDR3 in amino acids: CASSVVTGSLAFF. Written as DNA, the CDR3 is TGTGCCAGCAGCGTGGTGACAGGGTCTTTAGCTTTCTTT.

This chain uses TRBV7-6 with TRBJ1-2; D gene ambiguous. Per the germline V gene, CDR1 is SGHVS and CDR2 is FNYEAQ. Trimming took off 5 bases at V and 2 bases at J, with 15 bases between the two ends. This CDR3 spans 15 amino acids. The CDR3 loop is CASSHSGGLNYGYTF. The CDR3 region has the DNA TGTGCCAGCAGCCATTCCGGAGGGTTAAACTATGGCTACACCTTC.

J is TRBJ2-1 and V is TRBV19; 10 positions agree with TRBD2. Germline CDR1 and CDR2: LNHDA and SQIVND (reference sequence). The CDR3 spans 14 residues. Trimming removed 7 bases from V and 4 bases from J; junction bases left unmatched: 4. CDR3 nucleotide sequence: TGTGCCAGTAACCAGCGGGGGGGTTACAATGAGCAGTTCTTC. It is translated as CASNQRGGYNEQFF.

CDR3 residues: CASGLSGGGTDTQYF. CDR3 in DNA: TGTGCCAGCGGGCTTAGCGGGGGAGGCACAGATACGCAGTATTTT. This chain connects TRBV9 to TRBJ2-3, with 9 bases lining up with TRBD2. The germline V gene has CDR1 SGDLS and CDR2 YYNGEE. V shed 7 bases and J 1 base; nucleotides not matched to a gene: 7. This CDR3 is 15 amino acids long. The whole variable domain, remainder taken from reference TRBV9 and TRBJ2-3, is DSGVTQTPKHLITATGQRVTLRCSPRSGDLSVYWYQQSLDQGLQFLIQYYNGEERAKGNILERFSAQQFPDLHSELNLSSLELGDSALYFCASGLSGGGTDTQYFGPGTRLTVL.

The chain has TRBV11-2 and TRBJ1-6, with a tentative D call TRBD1 (6 bases). Trimming stripped 3 bases from V and 7 bases from J, with 10 bases between. There are 14 residues in the CDR3. The V gene's germline CDR1 is SGHAT and CDR2 FQNNGV. CDR3 loop: CASSFAGGNSPLHF. CDR3 DNA sequence: TGTGCCAGCAGCTTCGCTGGGGGCAATTCACCCCTCCACTTT.

In this sample, this clone turned up a few times. V and J are TRBV19 and TRBJ1-3; a possible D gene is TRBD1 (6 bases). Germline V gene data show CDR1 as LNHDA and CDR2 as SQIVND (reference sequence). This CDR3 comprises 16 residues. Trimming stripped 5 bases from V and 2 bases from J, with 16 bases between. The DNA of the CDR3 is TGTGCCAGTAGTGTGCTTACAGGGACGGCTGGAAACACCATATATTTT. The encoded protein is CASSVLTGTAGNTIYF.

This sequence joins TRBV12-3 or TRBV12-4 and TRBJ1-3; possibly TRBD1 for D (5 bases). The CDR3 totals 13 residues. Deletions cut 5 bases from V and 1 base from J, with 6 bases between. CDR3 protein: CASSGGSGNTIYF. The CDR3 region has the DNA TGTGCCAGCAGTGGGGGGTCTGGAAACACCATATATTTT.

The rearrangement links TRBV11-2 to TRBJ1-5, with TRBD1 as a possible D gene (6 bases). Germline V lookup: CDR1 SGHAT, CDR2 FQNNGV. Trimming left V 5 bases short and J 4 bases short, with 15 bases between. The CDR3 is made up of 15 amino acids. The CDR3 is CASSRGRGANQPQHF. In nucleotides, the CDR3 is TGTGCCAGCAGCCGGGGGAGGGGGGCAAATCAGCCCCAGCATTTT.

This clone has only a few counts. The chain couples TRBV6-1 to TRBJ2-7; TRBD2 is a possible D gene (7 bases). Germline V CDR1 and CDR2: MNHNS, SASEGT. The CDR3 contains 14 residues. V was pared by 0 bases and J by 5 bases, with 11 bases between. The CDR3 DNA reads TGTGCCAGCAGTGAAGCGGGGGGGCCGGACGAGCAGTACTTC. This encodes CASSEAGGPDEQYF.

The chain employs TRBV6-5 and TRBJ1-4; D unresolved. The germline CDR1 and CDR2 sequences are MNHEY and SVGAGI. Trimming took off 7 bases at V and 2 bases at J, with 8 bases between the two ends. The CDR3 contains 13 residues. CDR3 sequence (DNA): TGTGCCAGCAACCGGGTTACTAATGAAAAACTGTTTTTT. Its translation is CASNRVTNEKLFF.

The chain has TRBV7-2 and TRBJ1-4; no reliable D call. CDR3 length: 15 residues. Germline lookup yields CDR1 SGHTA and CDR2 FQGNSA. Trimming took 0 bases from V and 5 from J, leaving 10 bases between them. CDR3 bases: TGTGCCAGCAGCTTAGCGGCAGGAAACAATGAAAAACTGTTTTTT. Its protein is CASSLAAGNNEKLFF.

The chain is built from TRBV3-1 (or the pseudogene TRBV3-2) and TRBJ2-6; maybe TRBD2 (6 bases). This CDR3 has 18 amino acids. Trimming cost V 4 bases and J 0 bases, with 16 bases left between them. Germline V gene lookup returns CDR1 LGHDT and CDR2 YNNKEL (reference sequence). The CDR3 protein is CASSRSWDSNSGANVLTF. In DNA form, the CDR3 reads TGTGCCAGCAGCCGCAGTTGGGACTCTAACTCTGGGGCCAACGTCCTGACTTTC.

This chain joins TRBV10-3 and TRBJ1-1; 8 bases align to TRBD1. Germline CDR1 is ENHRY and CDR2 is SYGVKD. J gave up 4 bases and V 5 bases, and 12 bases lay outside the gene matches. CDR3 size: 16 residues. The DNA for the CDR3 is TGTGCCATCAGTAGCGGGACAGGTAGGATGGGCACTGAAGCTTTCTTT. This gives the protein CAISSGTGRMGTEAFF.